This T cell receptor beta chain was sequenced for a study of blood T cell repertoires in COVID-19. Study at large: The United States, Italy and Spain were the sources of the acute and convalescent COVID-19 samples. PBMCs, B-cell-depleted T cells, or T cells provided the cDNA or gDNA that made up the material.

Original processing notes: Reference gene primer amplification yielded estimated nucleated cell counts. Clones were sequenced by immunoSEQ multiplex PCR, and TCRdb holds only the in-frame ones, with some missing. V, J and clone size were drawn from that table, and D and trimming were deduced from the DNA. There are 300,000 to 400,000 clones in the sample; around 91% occur only once, and 2.5% to 4% lies in the top ten. The V and J ends lost 4 bases and 5 bases respectively, with 15 bases between them. The CDR3 consists of 15 residues. Germline CDR1 is SGHNT and CDR2 is YYREEE (reference sequence). This TCR was recovered from a woman between 18 and 29 years old who had recovered from COVID-19. The sample consisted of peripheral blood. The V gene is TRBV5-4, the J gene TRBJ1-4; possible D gene TRBD1, 5 bases. The CDR3 sequence: CASSRIGEGNEKLFF. The DNA for the CDR3 is TGTGCCAGCAGCAGAATAGGGGAGGGAAATGAAAAACTGTTTTTT.